A single TCR beta chain is shown here with its context. The antigen is unknown. The authors ran the assay at deep level. Splitting of each subset's genomic DNA was done evenly across several immunoSEQ plates. This table comes from immunoSEQ multiplex PCR, and its TCRdb copy is limited to in-frame clones, with some not included. The profile shows some 2 million clones, approximately 95% of them singletons. These data are taken from a study of shared clonotypes between healthy human individuals. Study-level findings and limits: Among donors, the sharing of clonotypes was expected to be influenced by sequencing depth.

Trimming pared 3 bases from V and 5 bases from J, leaving 10 bases between. The CDR3 runs 13 residues. CDR1 SGHNT and CDR2 YENEEA come from the germline V gene. Naive CD8 cells lacked CD45RO and underwent positive selection for CCR7, leaving out terminally differentiated effector memory CD45RA+ cells. V and J are TRBV11-3 and TRBJ2-5; D may correspond to TRBD1 or TRBD2 (5 bases each). The sequencing sample was made of naive CD8+ T cells sorted from blood. This receptor was identified in a man between 18 and 35 years old in good health. In DNA, the CDR3 is TGTGCCAGCAGCTTTGGGGGTGGGGAGACCCAGTACTTC. Its protein is CASSFGGGETQYF.